These 23 T cell receptor beta chains share one sample of origin, sequenced in a study of blood T cell repertoires in COVID-19. Libraries were prepared by immunoSEQ multiplex PCR; TCRdb keeps only in-frame clonotypes and omits some of them. The sample carries about 320,000 clones, around 88% recorded once. Sequencing used peripheral blood. All receptors come from a woman between 45 and 65 years old with acute or convalescent COVID-19.

The rearrangement joins TRBV10-1 to TRBJ1-4; 7 bases are shared with TRBD1. Germline V gene sequence: CDR1 WNHNN, CDR2 SYGVQD (reference sequence). The CDR3 consists of 16 residues. After removal of 3 bases from V and 8 bases from J, the junction contained 12 bases not matched to a gene. The chain's CDR3 is CASSDRKGAFKEKLFF. CDR3 DNA sequence: TGCGCCAGCAGTGATCGGAAGGGGGCTTTTAAAGAAAAACTGTTTTTT.

The chain employs TRBV28 and TRBJ2-7; 7 bases are shared with TRBD2. Germline V gives CDR1 MDHEN, CDR2 SYDVKM. Germline trimming cut 4 bases from V and 5 bases from J; bases unmatched to any gene: 14. The CDR3 sequence is 16 residues long. CDR3 sequence (DNA): TGTGCCAGCAGTTCAGTGGGGGAGGGAAAGCTCGACGAGCAGTACTTC. Translating gives CASSSVGEGKLDEQYF.

The chain uses TRBV5-5 and TRBJ2-7, with D possibly matching TRBD1 (6 bases). The germline V gene encodes CDR1 SGHKS and CDR2 YYEKEE (reference sequence). This CDR3 is 14 amino acids long. V was pared by 3 bases and J by 2 bases, with 12 bases between. CDR3 region: CASSSLDSPYEQYF. The CDR3 nucleotides read TGTGCCAGCAGCTCCTTGGACAGCCCCTACGAGCAGTACTTC. The complete variable domain, with remaining parts taken from reference TRBV5-5 and TRBJ2-7, reads DAGVTQSPTHLIKTRGQQVTLRCSPISGHKSVSWYQQVLGQGPQFIFQYYEKEERGRGNFPDRFSARQFPNYSSELNVNALLLGDSALYLCASSSLDSPYEQYFGPGTRLTVT.

The J gene is TRBJ2-7, the V gene TRBV7-8; TRBD2 agrees at 10 bases. The CDR3 has 18 residues. Unmatched junction bases numbered 16, after V lost 5 bases and J lost 3 bases. From germline, CDR1 is SGHVS and CDR2 FQNEAQ. The CDR3 region has the DNA TGTGCCAGCAGCCTAAACAGGGTGGAGCGGGAGGGAAACTACGAGCAGTACTTC. This gives the protein CASSLNRVEREGNYEQYF.

The chain combines TRBV10-3 with TRBJ2-1, with a tentative D call TRBD2 (6 bases). V was clipped by 6 bases and J by 0 bases, with 15 bases between them. Germline CDR1 reads ENHRY; CDR2 reads SYGVKD. The CDR3 covers 16 residues. The CDR3 spells CAIRGGTESSYNEQFF. The CDR3, as DNA: TGTGCCATCAGGGGCGGGACCGAGAGCTCCTACAATGAGCAGTTCTTC.

The J gene is TRBJ1-1, the V gene TRBV6-5; 7 bases fit TRBD1. This CDR3 region has 15 residues. The V gene's germline CDR1 is MNHEY and CDR2 SVGAGI. J gave up 4 bases and V 2 bases, and 7 bases lay outside the gene matches. The CDR3 spells CASSYVRQGSTEAFF. CDR3 nucleotides: TGTGCCAGCAGTTACGTTCGACAGGGAAGCACTGAAGCTTTCTTT.

This clone was seen just once. V is TRBV11-2 and J is TRBJ2-7; TRBD2 aligns across 12 bases. The junction had 3 bases not matched to a gene; V was cut back by 5 bases and J by 4 bases. Germline V gene data show CDR1 as SGHAT and CDR2 as FQNNGV. This CDR3 is built from 14 residues. The chain's CDR3 is CASSPTSGRYEQYF. In DNA form, the CDR3 reads TGTGCCAGCAGCCCGACTAGCGGGAGATACGAGCAGTACTTC.

This clone was detected only a few times. This chain connects TRBV5-8 to TRBJ1-5; D is undetermined. The CDR3 length is 12 residues. Between the trimmed V and J ends, which lost 1 base and 5 bases, there was a span of 4 bases. CDR1 is SGHTS and CDR2 is YDEGEE in the germline V gene. CDR3: CASSLPYQPQHF. In nucleotides, the CDR3 is TGTGCCAGCAGCTTGCCTTATCAGCCCCAGCATTTT. Full variable domain (remainder filled in from reference TRBV5-8 and TRBJ1-5): EAGVTQSPTHLIKTRGQQATLRCSPISGHTSVYWYQQALGLGLQFLLWYDEGEERNRGNFPPRFSGRQFPNYSSELNVNALELEDSALYLCASSLPYQPQHFGDGTRLSIL.

The chain has TRBV6-4 and TRBJ2-7; TRBD2 agrees at 7 bases. This CDR3 is built from 15 residues. The junction had 7 bases not matched to a gene; V was cut back by 3 bases and J by 2 bases. The V gene's germline CDR1 is MRHNA and CDR2 SNTAGT. CDR3 in amino acids: CASSEFSGPTYEQYF. The DNA for the CDR3 is TGTGCCAGCAGTGAATTTAGCGGGCCTACCTACGAGCAGTACTTC.

The CDR3 nucleotides read TGCGCCAGCAGCCAAGAAGGTAGCGGAAACACCGGGGAGCTGTTTTTT. It specifies CASSQEGSGNTGELFF. The genes are TRBV4-3 and TRBJ2-2, with a possible D match to TRBD2 (6 bases). Germline CDR1 reads LGHNA; CDR2 reads YSLEER. The CDR3 sequence is 16 residues long. Deletions cut 0 bases from V and 2 bases from J, with 10 bases between.

The chain recombines TRBV5-1 with TRBJ1-1; D is unresolved. V was pared by 1 base and J by 8 bases, with 9 bases between. Germline V lookup: CDR1 SGHRS, CDR2 YFSETQ. CDR3 length equals 12 residues. The CDR3 reads CASSLRGKEAFF. CDR3 sequence (DNA): TGCGCCAGCAGCTTGCGAGGAAAAGAAGCTTTCTTT.

The chain carries TRBV27 and TRBJ1-4; possibly TRBD1 for D (5 bases). The CDR3 has 16 amino acids. Germline CDR1 reads MNHEY; CDR2 reads SMNVEV (reference sequence). V lost 6 bases and J lost 0, with 14 bases in between. CDR3 bases: TGTGCCAGCAGAGCCTCAGGGTTTGCAACTAATGAAAAACTGTTTTTT. Its translation is CASRASGFATNEKLFF.

This rearrangement joins TRBV7-2 to TRBJ2-1; D is uncertain. This CDR3 comprises 14 residues. V shed 1 base and J shed 7 bases, with 11 bases lying between them. Germline CDR1 and CDR2: SGHTA and FQGNSA. The CDR3 spells CASSLEQNTNEQFF. Written as DNA, the CDR3 is TGTGCCAGCAGCTTAGAACAGAATACTAATGAGCAGTTCTTC.

The gene calls are TRBV30 and TRBJ2-5; 8 positions match TRBD1. Unmatched junction bases numbered 10, after V lost 3 bases and J lost 4 bases. Germline V gene sequence: CDR1 GTSNPN, CDR2 SVGIG (reference sequence). The CDR3 is 15 amino acids. The CDR3, as DNA: TGTGCCTGGAGGGGCAGGGGGCGAGGGTCAGAGACCCAGTACTTC. Its protein is CAWRGRGRGSETQYF.

This chain joins TRBV21-1 and TRBJ1-4. TRBV21-1 is deemed a pseudogene. The length of the CDR3 is 15 residues. The CDR3 nucleotides read TGTGCCAGCAGCAAATTGGGGGGGACTAATGAAAAACTGTTTTTT. As protein: CASSKLGGTNEKLFF.

J is TRBJ2-7 and V is TRBV27; 7 positions match TRBD1. The CDR3 length is 14 residues. The J segment lost 1 base and the V segment lost 6 bases, leaving 6 bases of the junction unmatched. Germline V gene sequence: CDR1 MNHEY, CDR2 SMNVEV (reference sequence). The CDR3 protein is CASSPYRGSYEQYF. In DNA, the CDR3 is TGTGCCAGCAGCCCTTACAGGGGATCCTACGAGCAGTACTTC.

The V gene is TRBV7-2, the J gene TRBJ2-7; D not certain. The V gene lost 3 bases and the J gene lost 5 bases, with 11 bases spanning the gap. The CDR3 sequence is 13 residues long. Germline-derived CDR1 and CDR2 are SGHTA and FQGNSA. The CDR3 bases are TGTGCCAGCAGCTTCGTAGCTGGCAACGAGCAGTACTTC. It is translated as CASSFVAGNEQYF. The full variable domain, rest sourced from reference TRBV7-2 and TRBJ2-7, is GAGVSQSPSNKVTEKGKDVELRCDPISGHTALYWYRQSLGQGLEFLIYFQGNSAPDKSGLPSDRFSAERTGGSVSTLTIQRTQQEDSAVYLCASSFVAGNEQYFGPGTRLTVT.

This clone is a singleton in its sample. The chain employs TRBV5-1 and TRBJ2-2; no definite D call. Trimming shortened V by 6 bases and J by 0 bases, and 9 bases separated the two germline ends. The CDR3 is 14 residues long. Germline V gene lookup returns CDR1 SGHRS and CDR2 YFSETQ. DNA of the CDR3: TGCGCCAGCACCCTACTCACGAACACCGGGGAGCTGTTTTTT. Encoded protein: CASTLLTNTGELFF.

The V and J genes are TRBV4-1 and TRBJ2-3, with D possibly being TRBD2 (5 bases). The CDR3 has 16 amino acids. The germline V gene has CDR1 MGHRA and CDR2 YSYEKL. The V gene lost 1 base and the J gene lost 0 bases, with 11 bases spanning the gap. CDR3 sequence: CASSQVAAASTDTQYF. CDR3 sequence (DNA): TGCGCCAGCAGCCAAGTAGCAGCGGCTAGCACAGATACGCAGTATTTT.

A few counts support this clone. The rearrangement uses TRBV19 and TRBJ1-5; TRBD1 is a possible D gene (5 bases). Germline V CDR1 and CDR2: LNHDA, SQIVND (reference sequence). Trimming shortened V by 3 bases and J by 4 bases, and 13 bases separated the two germline ends. The CDR3 spans 15 residues. Written as DNA, the CDR3 is TGTGCCAGTAGTATCCTAACCCAGGGAAATCAGCCCCAGCATTTT. Protein sequence: CASSILTQGNQPQHF. Full variable domain (outside the CDR3, taken from reference TRBV19 and TRBJ1-5): DGGITQSPKYLFRKEGQNVTLSCEQNLNHDAMYWYRQDPGQGLRLIYYSQIVNDFQKGDIAEGYSVSREKKESFPLTVTSAQKNPTAFYLCASSILTQGNQPQHFGDGTRLSIL.

V is TRBV7-2 and J is TRBJ1-1; no clear D. Trimming took 2 bases from V and 2 from J, leaving 6 bases between them. The CDR3 runs 13 residues. Per germline, CDR1 SGHTA and CDR2 FQGNSA. This chain's CDR3 is CASSLKANTEAFF. The CDR3 bases are TGTGCCAGCAGCTTAAAAGCTAACACTGAAGCTTTCTTT.

CDR3 sequence: CSASFRATSYEQYF. CDR3 nucleotides: TGCAGTGCTAGTTTCCGAGCGACCTCCTACGAGCAGTACTTC. This sequence joins TRBV20-1 and TRBJ2-7; D uncertain. From germline, CDR1 is DFQATT and CDR2 SNEGSKA (reference sequence). Trimming took 3 bases from V and 0 from J, leaving 12 bases between them. The length of the CDR3 is 14 residues.

This clone was recorded only once. J is TRBJ1-4 and V is TRBV28; TRBD1 matches 9 bases. The junction had 6 bases not matched to a gene; V was cut back by 6 bases and J by 4 bases. The CDR3 extends over 15 amino acids. Germline V gene lookup returns CDR1 MDHEN and CDR2 SYDVKM. CDR3 nucleotides: TGTGCCAGCAGGGGCAGGGACAGGGATAATGAAAAACTGTTTTTT. This translates into CASRGRDRDNEKLFF.